A few counts support the clone carrying this TCR beta chain. The antigen remains unidentified. This sample is part of a study of cytomegalovirus exposure and HLA in healthy donors. The PCR employed 60 Vbeta primers together with 13 Jbeta primers. Using immunoSEQ multiplex PCR, the repertoire was profiled, and TCRdb retains in-frame clones only, with some absent. Here the sample spans tens of thousands of clones, roughly 74% being singletons. Study-wide results and limits: Three CMV-associated chains were confirmed in vitro to be specific for CMV antigens. Rare TCR sequences predominated, though certain public TCRs were found in many donors.

Trimming pared 1 base from V and 5 bases from J, leaving 17 bases between. Germline V CDR1 and CDR2: LNHDA, SQIVND (reference sequence). CDR3 length equals 16 residues. V usage is TRBV19 and J usage is TRBJ2-5; possible D gene TRBD1, 6 bases. Sequenced sample: PBMCs. This sequence was found in a woman aged 30 to 39 in good health and CMV-seropositive. The CDR3 DNA reads TGTGCCAGTAGTATAGTCTTTGGCTGGGGGCAGGAGACCCAGTACTTC. Translated: CASSIVFGWGQETQYF.